These T cell receptor beta chains were read from a single sample in a study of shared clonotypes between healthy human individuals. Sequencing used immunoSEQ multiplex PCR; TCRdb keeps in-frame clones, though not all of them. The data contain 190,000 or so clones, around 63% of them singletons. The specimen sequenced was memory CD4+ T cells sorted from blood. The receptors stem from a man younger than 45 in good health. CDR3s include the opening cysteine and the closing phenylalanine or tryptophan. Each record gives: CDR3 protein, CDR3 DNA, clone size, D gene, V gene, J gene. D genes are given only for firm matches. Size is omitted from some rows. Given values are once, few, many or a class for expanded clones.

CDR3aa: CASSRTGGQPQHF
CDR3nt: TGTGCCAGCAGCCGGACAGGGGGGCAGCCCCAGCATTTT
abundance: .
d_gene: TRBD1
v_gene: TRBV6-4
j_gene: TRBJ1-5

CDR3aa: CASSANRNTEAFF
CDR3nt: TGTGCCAGCAGCGCTAACAGAAACACTGAAGCTTTCTTT
abundance: .
d_gene: .
v_gene: TRBV7-3
j_gene: TRBJ1-1

CDR3aa: CASSLEGTQYNEQFF
CDR3nt: TGTGCCAGCAGCTTAGAAGGGACACAATACAATGAGCAGTTCTTC
abundance: .
d_gene: .
v_gene: TRBV7-6
j_gene: TRBJ2-1

CDR3aa: CASSIDRQGGNYGYTF
CDR3nt: TGTGCCAGTAGTATAGACCGACAGGGAGGTAACTATGGCTACACCTTC
abundance: .
d_gene: TRBD1
v_gene: TRBV19
j_gene: TRBJ1-2

CDR3aa: CASSHTGEQYF
CDR3nt: TGTGCCAGCAGCCACACAGGGGAGCAGTACTTC
abundance: .
d_gene: .
v_gene: TRBV14
j_gene: TRBJ2-7

CDR3aa: CSWGTAGYGYTF
CDR3nt: TGCAGCTGGGGGACAGCGGGCTATGGCTACACCTTC
abundance: few
d_gene: TRBD1
v_gene: TRBV29-1
j_gene: TRBJ1-2

CDR3aa: CASSPQEVSNEQFF
CDR3nt: TGCGCCAGCAGCCCCCAGGAGGTTTCGAATGAGCAGTTCTTC
abundance: few
d_gene: .
v_gene: TRBV4-3
j_gene: TRBJ2-1

CDR3aa: CASSLALRGSNQPQHF
CDR3nt: TGTGCCAGCAGCTTAGCGCTAAGAGGCAGCAATCAGCCCCAGCATTTT
abundance: .
d_gene: .
v_gene: TRBV7-8
j_gene: TRBJ1-5

CDR3aa: CASSFRLTVTTDTQYF
CDR3nt: TGTGCCAGCAGTTTTAGACTCACCGTAACCACAGATACGCAGTATTTT
abundance: .
d_gene: .
v_gene: TRBV28
j_gene: TRBJ2-3

CDR3aa: CASSLDAMGGYTF
CDR3nt: TGCGCCAGCAGCTTGGACGCGATGGGAGGCTACACCTTC
abundance: .
d_gene: .
v_gene: TRBV5-1
j_gene: TRBJ1-2